Listed below are T cell receptor beta chains from one sample, sequenced in a study of CD8 T cells in ankylosing spondylitis. TCRdb used MiXCR to reprocess the 5' RACE reads, holding one entry per CDR3 protein. The sample includes 200,000 to 250,000 distinct CDR3 sequences, under 35% of them seen just once. The sequenced sample was blood, either unsorted or a sorted T cell fraction (not recorded which). The receptors derive from a male donor with ankylosing spondylitis or in good health (not recorded which). The CDR3 runs from the conserved cysteine through the conserved F or W. Fields, in order: clone size, D gene, J gene, V gene, CDR3 DNA, CDR3 protein. D genes are given only for firm matches. The listing skips clone size in some rows; elsewhere it reads once, few, many or a size class.

abundance: -
d_gene: -
j_gene: TRBJ1-4
v_gene: TRBV5-5
CDR3nt: TGTGCCAGCAGCCCGAGTCCCAGGGGTGGAAAACTGTTTTTT
CDR3aa: CASSPSPRGGKLFF

abundance: many
d_gene: TRBD1
j_gene: TRBJ2-7
v_gene: TRBV6-5
CDR3nt: TGTGCCAGCAGTTACCCACGGACAGGGGGCTACGAGCAGTACTTC
CDR3aa: CASSYPRTGGYEQYF

abundance: -
d_gene: -
j_gene: TRBJ2-5
v_gene: TRBV6-1
CDR3nt: TGTGCCAGCACCATCGGGGACGGGGCAAAAGAGACCCAGTACTTC
CDR3aa: CASTIGDGAKETQYF

abundance: -
d_gene: TRBD2
j_gene: TRBJ2-3
v_gene: TRBV10-3
CDR3nt: TGTGCCATCGCAGCGGGGGAGGCGGATACGCAGTATTTT
CDR3aa: CAIAAGEADTQYF

abundance: -
d_gene: TRBD2
j_gene: TRBJ2-2
v_gene: TRBV9
CDR3nt: TGTGCCAGCAGCGTAGAATCGACTAGCCGTTACACCGGGGAGCTGTTTTTT
CDR3aa: CASSVESTSRYTGELFF

abundance: -
d_gene: TRBD1
j_gene: TRBJ2-5
v_gene: TRBV20-1
CDR3nt: TGCAGTGCTCCGCCCTTACAGGGGACGCGACAAGAGACCCAGTACTTC
CDR3aa: CSAPPLQGTRQETQYF

abundance: few
d_gene: -
j_gene: TRBJ2-4
v_gene: TRBV10-1
CDR3nt: TGCGCCAGCAGTGAGTCGACTAGGGGTGACATTCAGTACTTC
CDR3aa: CASSESTRGDIQYF

abundance: few
d_gene: TRBD2
j_gene: TRBJ2-7
v_gene: TRBV27
CDR3nt: TGTGCCAGCAGTTCCTGGACTAGCGGGGGGGACGAGCAGTACTTC
CDR3aa: CASSSWTSGGDEQYF

abundance: -
d_gene: TRBD2
j_gene: TRBJ2-5
v_gene: TRBV20-1
CDR3nt: TGCAGTGCTACCCCGGGACTAGCGGATTCATGGACCCAGTACTTC
CDR3aa: CSATPGLADSWTQYF

abundance: few
d_gene: TRBD2
j_gene: TRBJ2-4
v_gene: TRBV20-1
CDR3nt: TGCAGTGCCCGTCTTCGGGGGGAAAACATTCAGTACTTC
CDR3aa: CSARLRGENIQYF